These 22 T cell receptor beta chains came from one sample sequenced in a study of blood T cell repertoires in COVID-19. The table came from immunoSEQ multiplex PCR; TCRdb's copy has only in-frame clones and leaves some out. The sample includes a few hundred thousand clones, around four fifths of them seen just once. The sample was peripheral blood. These receptors originate from a man aged 50 or older with active or convalescent COVID-19.

The rearrangement uses TRBV6-5 and TRBJ2-7; 10 bases agree with TRBD1. Germline V gene sequence: CDR1 MNHEY, CDR2 SVGAGI. The CDR3 spans 15 residues. The V gene end was trimmed by 2 bases and the J gene end by 0 bases; junction bases not matched to a gene: 1. This CDR3 reads CASSYGQGGSYEQYF. The DNA for the CDR3 is TGTGCCAGCAGTTACGGACAGGGGGGCTCCTACGAGCAGTACTTC.

The genes are TRBV5-1 and TRBJ2-2; TRBD2 is a possible D gene (5 bases). Germline V gene data show CDR1 as SGHRS and CDR2 as YFSETQ. This CDR3 has 17 residues. V was pared by 1 base and J by 1 base, with 14 bases between. The CDR3 DNA sequence: TGCGCCAGCAGCTTGAGAGGGAAAGATTGGAACACCGGGGAGCTGTTTTTT. It is translated as CASSLRGKDWNTGELFF.

The chain joins TRBV18 to TRBJ1-2, with TRBD1 identical over 9 bases. Germline trimming cut 5 bases from V and 0 bases from J; bases unmatched to any gene: 7. The CDR3 totals 16 residues. Germline V lookup: CDR1 KGHSH, CDR2 LQKENI. CDR3 bases: TGTGCCAGCTCATCCGGGACAGGGCTGACTAACTATGGCTACACCTTC. Translation: CASSSGTGLTNYGYTF.

The rearrangement uses TRBV15 and TRBJ1-1; D ambiguous. The germline CDR1 and CDR2 sequences are LNHNV and YYDKDF (reference sequence). This CDR3 has 14 residues. V shed 0 bases and J shed 4 bases, with 9 bases lying between them. This CDR3 is CATSRDRGFTEAFF. The CDR3 nucleotides read TGTGCCACCAGCAGAGATCGAGGGTTCACTGAAGCTTTCTTT. Supplemented by reference TRBV15 and TRBJ1-1, the full variable domain reads DAMVIQNPRYQVTQFGKPVTLSCSQTLNHNVMYWYQQKSSQAPKLLFHYYDKDFNNEADTPDNFQSRRPNTSFCFLDIRSPGLGDTAMYLCATSRDRGFTEAFFGQGTRLTVV.

The genes are TRBV3-1 (or the pseudogene TRBV3-2) and TRBJ1-1; 10 bases align to TRBD1. Per the germline V gene, CDR1 is LGHDT and CDR2 is YNNKEL (reference sequence). V dropped 3 bases and J dropped 3; count of bases not matched to a gene: 7. CDR3 length equals 16 residues. In nucleotides, the CDR3 is TGTGCCAGCAGCCAGGGGACCGGGACAGGGGACACTGAAGCTTTCTTT. Its protein product is CASSQGTGTGDTEAFF.

The chain carries TRBV7-3 and TRBJ1-1; D uncertain. The CDR3 runs to 14 residues. From germline, CDR1 is SGHTA and CDR2 FQGTGA. Between the trimmed V and J ends, which lost 1 base and 6 bases, there was a span of 12 bases. CDR3 DNA sequence: TGTGCCAGCAGCTTAAGAAAGGGTAGCGCTGAAGCTTTCTTT. Protein sequence: CASSLRKGSAEAFF.

The chain's CDR3 is CASSSNLGTAYYGYTF. Here the CDR3 DNA reads TGTGCCAGCAGCTCGAATTTAGGGACAGCGTATTATGGCTACACCTTC. The chain has TRBV5-4 and TRBJ1-2; 7 bases match TRBD1. The J segment lost 5 bases and the V segment lost 3 bases, leaving 13 bases of the junction unmatched. Germline CDR1 SGHNT, CDR2 YYREEE (reference sequence). CDR3 size: 16 residues.

This clone was detected only once. This chain links TRBV27 with TRBJ2-7; 9 bases align to TRBD2. With V trimmed by 7 bases and J by 2 bases, 12 bases remained unmatched. CDR1 and CDR2 (germline): MNHEY, SMNVEV (reference sequence). The CDR3 totals 16 residues. The CDR3 spells CASTSLMAGGAYEQYF. CDR3 nucleotides: TGTGCCAGCACCTCCCTCATGGCGGGAGGGGCCTACGAGCAGTACTTC.

The CDR3 nucleotides read TGTGCCAGCAGCCCTCTGGGAGGTCAGTTGTACGGCTACACCTTC. It specifies CASSPLGGQLYGYTF. The chain joins TRBV14 to TRBJ1-2, with D hard to call. From germline, CDR1 is SGHDN and CDR2 FVKESK. This CDR3 comprises 15 residues. Trimming shortened V by 4 bases and J by 8 bases, and 20 bases separated the two germline ends.

The chain carries TRBV7-2 and TRBJ2-5; maybe TRBD1 (6 bases). Trimming pared 8 bases from V and 5 bases from J, leaving 18 bases between. This CDR3 is 14 amino acids long. CDR1 is SGHTA and CDR2 is FQGNSA in the germline V gene. The CDR3 region is CASSRGHLKETQYF. The DNA for the CDR3 is TGTGCCAGCTCCCGGGGACACCTCAAGGAGACCCAGTACTTC. The complete variable domain, with remaining parts taken from reference TRBV7-2 and TRBJ2-5, reads GAGVSQSPSNKVTEKGKDVELRCDPISGHTALYWYRQSLGQGLEFLIYFQGNSAPDKSGLPSDRFSAERTGGSVSTLTIQRTQQEDSAVYLCASSRGHLKETQYFGPGTRLLVL.

This clone was counted a single time. The rearrangement links TRBV4-1 to TRBJ1-2; D might be TRBD1 (6 bases). Trimming left V 0 bases short and J 7 bases short, with 9 bases between. The CDR3 loop spans 13 amino acids. CDR1 MGHRA and CDR2 YSYEKL come from the germline V gene. The CDR3 DNA sequence: TGCGCCAGCAGCCAAGACGCCAGGGGTGGCTACACCTTC. Translation gives CASSQDARGGYTF.

In this sample, this clone turned up once. The rearrangement uses TRBV5-1 and TRBJ1-1; 10 nucleotides align to TRBD1. The ends lost 3 bases at V and 6 bases at J; junction bases unmatched: 14. The CDR3 contains 17 residues. Germline CDR1 SGHRS, CDR2 YFSETQ. CDR3 residues: CASSYDRQGALKAEAFF. The CDR3 region has the DNA TGCGCCAGCAGCTACGATCGACAGGGGGCGCTTAAGGCTGAAGCTTTCTTT.

CDR3 in DNA: TGTGCCAGCAGTTACTTACAGGGTGGCATGAACACTGAAGCTTTCTTT. This gives the protein CASSYLQGGMNTEAFF. The rearrangement uses TRBV6-2 or TRBV6-3 and TRBJ1-1; a weak D match, TRBD1 (6 bases). V was clipped by 1 base and J by 0 bases, with 12 bases between them. This CDR3 contains 16 residues. CDR1 is MNHEY and CDR2 is SVGEGT in the germline V gene.

This rearrangement joins TRBV11-2 to TRBJ1-2, with D possibly TRBD1 on 6 matching bases. V lost 5 bases and J 7 bases, leaving 17 bases between the germline ends. Germline CDR1 is SGHAT and CDR2 is FQNNGV. This CDR3 has 14 amino acids. The CDR3 loop is CASSPSGGFAGYTF. CDR3 sequence (DNA): TGTGCCAGCAGCCCCTCGGGGGGCTTCGCTGGCTACACCTTC.

The V call is TRBV5-4, the J call TRBJ2-5; 7 nucleotides line up with TRBD1. Trimming removed 6 bases from V and 6 bases from J; junction bases left unmatched: 11. Germline V gene data show CDR1 as SGHNT and CDR2 as YYREEE (reference sequence). The CDR3 has 14 residues. As DNA, the CDR3 is TGTGCCAGCATCGACCGACAGGGTAGCCAGACCCAGTACTTC. Its translation: CASIDRQGSQTQYF.

This clone appeared a single time. This chain uses TRBV27 with TRBJ2-1; 9 nucleotides line up with TRBD1. Trimming at V came to 3 bases and at J to 6 bases, leaving 9 bases not matched to a gene. The CDR3 consists of 16 residues. Germline CDR1 is MNHEY and CDR2 is SMNVEV (reference sequence). The CDR3: CASSFLGQGNSNEQFF. The CDR3 DNA reads as TGTGCCAGCAGTTTCCTCGGACAGGGGAATTCCAATGAGCAGTTCTTC.

This sequence joins TRBV28 and TRBJ2-4, with TRBD1 matching over 8 bases. CDR3 length: 15 amino acids. V was pared by 4 bases and J by 3 bases, with 5 bases of the junction left unmatched. In germline, CDR1 is MDHEN, CDR2 SYDVKM. The DNA for the CDR3 is TGTGCCAGCAGTTCTCAGGGGGCTGGCAAAAACATTCAGTACTTC. It is translated as CASSSQGAGKNIQYF. Looking up the rest from reference TRBV28 and TRBJ2-4 gives the full variable domain: DVKVTQSSRYLVKRTGEKVFLECVQDMDHENMFWYRQDPGLGLRLIYFSYDVKMKEKGDIPEGYSVSREKKERFSLILESASTNQTSMYLCASSSQGAGKNIQYFGAGTRLSVL.

The V gene is TRBV6-1, the J gene TRBJ1-2; 9 bases fit TRBD1. After removal of 3 bases from V and 5 bases from J, the junction contained 1 base not matched to a gene. The CDR3 loop spans 13 amino acids. CDR1 is MNHNS, CDR2 SASEGT, per germline. CDR3 sequence (DNA): TGTGCCAGCAGTGAGGGACAGGGTTATGGCTACACCTTC. Protein: CASSEGQGYGYTF.

The rearrangement joins TRBV19 to TRBJ2-7, with D possibly being TRBD1 (6 bases). Germline V lookup: CDR1 LNHDA, CDR2 SQIVND (reference sequence). Trimming took off 1 base at V and 3 bases at J, with 13 bases between the two ends. This CDR3 contains 15 residues. The CDR3 loop reads CASSIAQGPHYEQYF. The CDR3 DNA sequence: TGTGCCAGTAGTATAGCTCAGGGGCCTCACTACGAGCAGTACTTC.

This sequence joins TRBV13 and TRBJ2-7, with 10 bases lining up with TRBD2. This CDR3 region has 15 residues. V dropped 4 bases and J dropped 4; count of bases not matched to a gene: 7. CDR1 and CDR2 from the germline V gene are PRHDT and FYEKMQ (reference sequence). This CDR3 reads CASSSGLAEGYEQYF. CDR3 DNA: TGTGCCAGCAGCTCAGGACTAGCGGAGGGGTACGAGCAGTACTTC.

The V call is TRBV5-1, the J call TRBJ1-5, with a weak D call TRBD1 (6 bases). With 4 bases removed from V and 0 bases from J, the gap between germline ends came to 11 bases. CDR1 is SGHRS, CDR2 YFSETQ, per germline. The CDR3 covers 15 residues. The CDR3 region has the DNA TGCGCCAGCAGCCCCGGGACAAATAGCAATCAGCCCCAGCATTTT. The encoded protein is CASSPGTNSNQPQHF.

The V and J genes are TRBV6-1 and TRBJ1-6, with unresolved D. CDR1 and CDR2 (germline): MNHNS, SASEGT. The CDR3 totals 14 residues. V lost 3 bases and J lost 6, with 9 bases in between. The CDR3 bases are TGTGCCAGCAGTGAGCGGCGGGCTAATTCACCCCTCCACTTT. It translates to CASSERRANSPLHF.